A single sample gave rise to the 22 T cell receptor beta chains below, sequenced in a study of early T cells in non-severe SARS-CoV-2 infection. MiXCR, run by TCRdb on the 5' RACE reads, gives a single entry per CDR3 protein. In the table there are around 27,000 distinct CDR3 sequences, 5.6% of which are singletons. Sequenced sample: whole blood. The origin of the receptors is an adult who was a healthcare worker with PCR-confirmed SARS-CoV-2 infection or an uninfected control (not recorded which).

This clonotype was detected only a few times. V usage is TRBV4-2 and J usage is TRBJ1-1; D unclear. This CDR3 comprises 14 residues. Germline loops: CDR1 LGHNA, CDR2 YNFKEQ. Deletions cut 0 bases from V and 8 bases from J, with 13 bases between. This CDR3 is CASSQDLMSLEAFF. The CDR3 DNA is TGTGCCAGCAGCCAAGATCTCATGAGTTTGGAAGCTTTCTTT.

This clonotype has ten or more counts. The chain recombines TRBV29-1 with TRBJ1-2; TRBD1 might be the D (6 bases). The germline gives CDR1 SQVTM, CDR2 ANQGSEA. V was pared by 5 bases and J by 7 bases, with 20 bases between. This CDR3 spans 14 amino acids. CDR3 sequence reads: CSVQRNQGNFGYTF. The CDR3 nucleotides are TGCAGCGTTCAAAGGAACCAGGGGAATTTTGGCTACACCTTC.

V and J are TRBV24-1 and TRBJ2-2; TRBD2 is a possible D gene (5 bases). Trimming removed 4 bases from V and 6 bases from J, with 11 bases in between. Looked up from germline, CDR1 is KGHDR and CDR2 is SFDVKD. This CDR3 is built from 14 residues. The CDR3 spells CATSDPRGPGELFF. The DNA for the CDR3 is TGTGCCACCAGTGACCCCCGAGGGCCCGGGGAGCTGTTTTTT.

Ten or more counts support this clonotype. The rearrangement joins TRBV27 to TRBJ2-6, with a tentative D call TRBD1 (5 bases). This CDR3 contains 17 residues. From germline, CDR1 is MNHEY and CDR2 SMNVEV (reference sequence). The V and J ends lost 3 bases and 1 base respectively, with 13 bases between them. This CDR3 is CASSLSPGSSGANVLTF. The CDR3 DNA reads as TGTGCCAGCAGTTTGTCCCCAGGGTCGTCTGGGGCCAACGTCCTGACTTTC.

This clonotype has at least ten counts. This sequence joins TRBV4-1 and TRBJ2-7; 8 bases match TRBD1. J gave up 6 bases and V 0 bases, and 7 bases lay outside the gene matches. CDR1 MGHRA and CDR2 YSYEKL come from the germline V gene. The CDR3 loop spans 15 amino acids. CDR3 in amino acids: CASSQDVGQGAEQYF. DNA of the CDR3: TGCGCCAGCAGCCAAGATGTAGGACAGGGTGCCGAGCAGTACTTC.

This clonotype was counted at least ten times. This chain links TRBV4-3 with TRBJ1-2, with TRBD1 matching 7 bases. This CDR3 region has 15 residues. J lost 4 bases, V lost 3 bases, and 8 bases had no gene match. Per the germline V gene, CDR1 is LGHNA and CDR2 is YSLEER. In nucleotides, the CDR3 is TGCGCCAGCAGCCACTCCGGACAGGCGGTCTATGGCTACACCTTC. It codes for CASSHSGQAVYGYTF.

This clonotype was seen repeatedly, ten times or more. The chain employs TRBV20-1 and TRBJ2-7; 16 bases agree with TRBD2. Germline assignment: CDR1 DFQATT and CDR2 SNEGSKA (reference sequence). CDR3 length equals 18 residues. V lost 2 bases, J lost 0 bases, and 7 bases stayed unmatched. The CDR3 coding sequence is TGCAGTGCTAGATCGGCGGGACTAGCGGGGGGGAGCTCCTACGAGCAGTACTTC. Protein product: CSARSAGLAGGSSYEQYF.

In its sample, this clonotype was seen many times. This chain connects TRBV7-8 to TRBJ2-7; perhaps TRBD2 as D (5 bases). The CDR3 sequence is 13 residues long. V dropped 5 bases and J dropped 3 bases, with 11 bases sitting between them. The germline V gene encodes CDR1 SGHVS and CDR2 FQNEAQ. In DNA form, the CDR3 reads TGTGCCAGCAGCCCGGGATCTGGCTACGAGCAGTACTTC. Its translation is CASSPGSGYEQYF.

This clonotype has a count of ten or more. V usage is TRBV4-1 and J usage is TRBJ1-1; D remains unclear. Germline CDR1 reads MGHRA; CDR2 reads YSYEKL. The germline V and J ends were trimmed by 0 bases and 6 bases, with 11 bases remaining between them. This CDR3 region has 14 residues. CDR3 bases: TGCGCCAGCAGCCAAGATTTATACCTCGCTGAAGCTTTCTTT. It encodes CASSQDLYLAEAFF.

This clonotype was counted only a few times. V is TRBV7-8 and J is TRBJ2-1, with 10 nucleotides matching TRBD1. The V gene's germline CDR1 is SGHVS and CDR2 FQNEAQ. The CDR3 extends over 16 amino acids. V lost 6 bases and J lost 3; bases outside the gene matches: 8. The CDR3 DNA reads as TGTGCCAGCAGACAGGGGGGACAGGGGCACTACAATGAGCAGTTCTTC. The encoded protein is CASRQGGQGHYNEQFF.

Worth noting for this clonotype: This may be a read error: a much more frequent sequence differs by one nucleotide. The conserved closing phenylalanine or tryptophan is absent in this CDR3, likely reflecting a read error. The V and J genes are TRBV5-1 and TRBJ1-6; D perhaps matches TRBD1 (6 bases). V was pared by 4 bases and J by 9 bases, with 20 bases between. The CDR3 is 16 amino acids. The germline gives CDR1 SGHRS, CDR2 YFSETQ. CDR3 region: CASSPEWGQGSSPLHS. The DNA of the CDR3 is TGCGCCAGCAGCCCAGAATGGGGGCAGGGTAGTTCACCCCTCCACTCT.

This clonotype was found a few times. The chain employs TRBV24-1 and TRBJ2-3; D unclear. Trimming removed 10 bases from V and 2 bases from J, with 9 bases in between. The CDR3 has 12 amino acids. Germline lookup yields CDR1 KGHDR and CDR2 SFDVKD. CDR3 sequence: CATSPVTDTQYF. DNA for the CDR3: TGTGCCACAAGTCCAGTCACAGATACGCAGTATTTT.

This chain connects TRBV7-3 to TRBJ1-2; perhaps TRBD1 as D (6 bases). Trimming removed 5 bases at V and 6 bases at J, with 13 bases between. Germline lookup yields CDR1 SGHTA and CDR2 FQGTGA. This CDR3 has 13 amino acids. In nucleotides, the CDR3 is TGTGCCAGCAGCCCAACAGGGAAGCATGGCTACACCTTC. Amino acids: CASSPTGKHGYTF.

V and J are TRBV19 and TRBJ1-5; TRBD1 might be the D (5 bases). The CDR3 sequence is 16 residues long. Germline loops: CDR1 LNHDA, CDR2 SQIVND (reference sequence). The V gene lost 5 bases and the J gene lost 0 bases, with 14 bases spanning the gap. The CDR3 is CASSPGTLYSNQPQHF. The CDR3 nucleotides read TGTGCCAGTAGTCCAGGGACTTTATATAGCAATCAGCCCCAGCATTTT.

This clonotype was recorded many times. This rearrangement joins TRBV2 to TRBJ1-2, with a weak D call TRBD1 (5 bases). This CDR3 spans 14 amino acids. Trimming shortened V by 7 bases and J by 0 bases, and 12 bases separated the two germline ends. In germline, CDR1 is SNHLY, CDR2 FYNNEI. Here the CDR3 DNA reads TGTGCCAGCACCTACGACAGAACTAACTATGGCTACACCTTC. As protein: CASTYDRTNYGYTF.

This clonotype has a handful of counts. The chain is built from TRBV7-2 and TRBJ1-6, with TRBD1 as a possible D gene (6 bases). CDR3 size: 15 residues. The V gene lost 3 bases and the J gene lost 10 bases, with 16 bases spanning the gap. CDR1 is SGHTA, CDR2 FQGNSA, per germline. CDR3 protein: CASSFTRGLRSPLHF. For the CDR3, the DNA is TGTGCCAGCAGCTTCACTCGGGGGCTAAGGTCACCCCTCCACTTT.

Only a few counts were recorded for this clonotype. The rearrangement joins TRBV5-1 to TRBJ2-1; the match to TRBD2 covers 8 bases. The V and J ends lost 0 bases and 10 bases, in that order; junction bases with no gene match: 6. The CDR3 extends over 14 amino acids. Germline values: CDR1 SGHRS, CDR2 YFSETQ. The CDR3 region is CASSLEGLVDEQFF. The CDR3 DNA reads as TGCGCCAGCAGCTTGGAGGGACTAGTTGACGAGCAGTTCTTC.

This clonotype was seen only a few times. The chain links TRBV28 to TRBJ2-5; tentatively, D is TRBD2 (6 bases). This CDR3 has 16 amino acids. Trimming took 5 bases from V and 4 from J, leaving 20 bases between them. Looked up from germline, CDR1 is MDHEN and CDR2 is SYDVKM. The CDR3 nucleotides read TGTGCCAGCAGTACGGTCCCCGGGACTCAGTCAGAGACCCAGTACTTC. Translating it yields CASSTVPGTQSETQYF.

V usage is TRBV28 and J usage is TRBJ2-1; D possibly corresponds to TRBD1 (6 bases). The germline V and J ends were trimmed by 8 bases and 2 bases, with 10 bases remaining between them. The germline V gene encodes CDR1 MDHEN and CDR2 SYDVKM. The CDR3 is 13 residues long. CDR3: CASHQGTYNEQFF. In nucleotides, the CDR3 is TGTGCCAGCCACCAGGGGACCTACAATGAGCAGTTCTTC.

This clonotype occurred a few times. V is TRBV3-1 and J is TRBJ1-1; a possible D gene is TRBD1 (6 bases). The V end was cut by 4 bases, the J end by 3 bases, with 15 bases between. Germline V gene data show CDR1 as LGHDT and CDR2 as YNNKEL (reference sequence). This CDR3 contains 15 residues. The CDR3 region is CASSRFRGGDTEAFF. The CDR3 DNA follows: TGTGCCAGCAGCCGCTTCAGGGGAGGGGACACTGAAGCTTTCTTT.

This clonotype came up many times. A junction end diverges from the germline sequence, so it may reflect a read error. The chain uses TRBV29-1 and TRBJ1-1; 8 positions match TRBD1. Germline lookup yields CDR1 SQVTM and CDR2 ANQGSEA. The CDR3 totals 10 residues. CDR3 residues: CSGDQGAPSF. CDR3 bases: TGCAGCGGGGACCAGGGGGCACCGTCGTTT.

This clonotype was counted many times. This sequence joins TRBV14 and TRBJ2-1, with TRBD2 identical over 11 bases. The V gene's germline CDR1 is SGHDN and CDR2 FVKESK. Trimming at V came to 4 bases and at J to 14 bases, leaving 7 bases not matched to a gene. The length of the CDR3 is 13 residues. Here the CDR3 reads CASSLTSGMGEFF. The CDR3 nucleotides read TGTGCCAGCAGCCTGACTAGCGGGATGGGGGAGTTCTTC.